This T cell receptor (beta chain) stems from a study of T cells in women clearing cervical HPV infection. Study details: Donors had HPV16-related CIN3 or worse; 2 had invasive cancer. General study points: Repertoire richness, not evenness, was significantly elevated in CIN3+ cases versus controls.

Germline values: CDR1 SGHRS, CDR2 YFSETQ. This CDR3 region has 14 residues. The ends lost 4 bases at V and 5 bases at J; junction bases unmatched: 8. TCRdb's table, derived via immunoSEQ multiplex PCR, lists solely in-frame clones and lacks some. This repertoire includes under 20,000 clones. Worth noting for this clone: Its antigen is not identified. The read falls 3 residues short of the CDR3 end, and the missing part is taken from the germline J gene.

The rearrangement joins TRBV5-1 to TRBJ2-5, with 7 bases identical to TRBD2. This receptor was identified in a woman aged 18-70 years with a cervical HPV16 infection that either progressed to CIN3+ or cleared (not recorded which). Sequenced sample: blood buffy coat. CDR3 residues: CASSHGRERETQYF. The CDR3 DNA, read in part, is TGCGCCAGCAGCCACGGGCGGGAGAGGGAGACC.